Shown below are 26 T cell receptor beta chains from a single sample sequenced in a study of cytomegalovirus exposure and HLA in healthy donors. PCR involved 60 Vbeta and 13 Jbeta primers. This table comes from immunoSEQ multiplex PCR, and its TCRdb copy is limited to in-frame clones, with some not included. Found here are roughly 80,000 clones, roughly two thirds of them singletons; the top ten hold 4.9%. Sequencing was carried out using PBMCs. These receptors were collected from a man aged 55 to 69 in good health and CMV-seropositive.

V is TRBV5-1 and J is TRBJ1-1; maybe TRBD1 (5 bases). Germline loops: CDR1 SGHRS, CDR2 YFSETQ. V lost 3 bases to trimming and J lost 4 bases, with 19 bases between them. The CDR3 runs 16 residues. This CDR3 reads CASSWGGEGLGTEAFF. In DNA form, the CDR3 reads TGCGCCAGCAGCTGGGGAGGTGAGGGGCTGGGCACTGAAGCTTTCTTT.

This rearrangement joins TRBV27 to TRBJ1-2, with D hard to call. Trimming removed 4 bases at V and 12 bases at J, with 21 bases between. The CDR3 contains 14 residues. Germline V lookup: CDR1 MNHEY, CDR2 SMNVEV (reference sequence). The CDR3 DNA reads TGTGCCAGCAGTTGGGTGGGAGGAGGAGGCGGACACACCTTC. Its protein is CASSWVGGGGGHTF.

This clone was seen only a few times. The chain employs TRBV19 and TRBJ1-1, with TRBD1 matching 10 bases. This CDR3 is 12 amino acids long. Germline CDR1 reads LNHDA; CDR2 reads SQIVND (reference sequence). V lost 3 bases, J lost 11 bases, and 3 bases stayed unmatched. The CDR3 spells CASSMGTGEAFF. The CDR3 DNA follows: TGTGCCAGTAGTATGGGGACAGGGGAGGCTTTCTTT.

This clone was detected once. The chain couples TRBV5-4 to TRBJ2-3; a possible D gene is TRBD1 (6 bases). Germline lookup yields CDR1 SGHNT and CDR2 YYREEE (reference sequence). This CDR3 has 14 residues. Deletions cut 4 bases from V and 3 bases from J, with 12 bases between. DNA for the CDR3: TGTGCCAGCAGCACGAAAGGGGGTACAGATACGCAGTATTTT. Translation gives CASSTKGGTDTQYF.

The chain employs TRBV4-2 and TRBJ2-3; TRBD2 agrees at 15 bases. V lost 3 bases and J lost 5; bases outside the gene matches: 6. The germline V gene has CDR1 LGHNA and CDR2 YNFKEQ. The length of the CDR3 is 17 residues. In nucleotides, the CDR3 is TGTGCCAGCAGCCACGGACTAGCGGGAGGGCCGGGAGATACGCAGTATTTT. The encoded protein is CASSHGLAGGPGDTQYF.

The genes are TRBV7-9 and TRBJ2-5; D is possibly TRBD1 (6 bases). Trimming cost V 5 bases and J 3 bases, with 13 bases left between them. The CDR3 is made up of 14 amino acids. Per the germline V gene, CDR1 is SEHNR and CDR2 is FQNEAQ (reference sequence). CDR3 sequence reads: CASSRRGSEETQYF. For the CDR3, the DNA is TGTGCCAGCAGCCGCAGGGGAAGTGAAGAGACCCAGTACTTC.

CDR3 protein: CASSLRLGQGISPLHF. The CDR3 DNA reads TGTGCCAGCAGCTTACGGCTGGGACAGGGAATCTCACCCCTCCACTTT. The chain couples TRBV7-6 to TRBJ1-6, with 9 bases lining up with TRBD1. CDR3 length: 16 amino acids. J was trimmed by 10 bases and V by 2 bases; bases with no gene match: 9. From germline, CDR1 is SGHVS and CDR2 FNYEAQ.

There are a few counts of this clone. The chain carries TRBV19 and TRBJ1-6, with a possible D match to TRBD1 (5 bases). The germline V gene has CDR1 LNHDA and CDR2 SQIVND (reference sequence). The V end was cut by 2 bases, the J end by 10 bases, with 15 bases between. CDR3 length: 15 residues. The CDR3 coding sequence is TGTGCCAGTAGTATATCTACAGGCCGCATCTCACCCCTCCACTTT. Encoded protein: CASSISTGRISPLHF.

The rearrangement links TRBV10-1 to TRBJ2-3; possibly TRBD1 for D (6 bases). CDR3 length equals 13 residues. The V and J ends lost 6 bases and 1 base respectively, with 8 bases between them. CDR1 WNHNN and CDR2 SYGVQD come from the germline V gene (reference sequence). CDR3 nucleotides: TGCGCCAGCAGACGGACAGGCACAGATACGCAGTATTTT. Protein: CASRRTGTDTQYF.

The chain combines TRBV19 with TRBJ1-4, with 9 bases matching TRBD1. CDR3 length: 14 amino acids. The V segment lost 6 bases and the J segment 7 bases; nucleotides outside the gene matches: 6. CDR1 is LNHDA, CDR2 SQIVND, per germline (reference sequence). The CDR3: CASRVQGAGEKLFF. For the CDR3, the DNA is TGTGCCAGTAGGGTACAGGGGGCCGGTGAAAAACTGTTTTTT. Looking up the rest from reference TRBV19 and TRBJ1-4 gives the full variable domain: DGGITQSPKYLFRKEGQNVTLSCEQNLNHDAMYWYRQDPGQGLRLIYYSQIVNDFQKGDIAEGYSVSREKKESFPLTVTSAQKNPTAFYLCASRVQGAGEKLFFGSGTQLSVL.

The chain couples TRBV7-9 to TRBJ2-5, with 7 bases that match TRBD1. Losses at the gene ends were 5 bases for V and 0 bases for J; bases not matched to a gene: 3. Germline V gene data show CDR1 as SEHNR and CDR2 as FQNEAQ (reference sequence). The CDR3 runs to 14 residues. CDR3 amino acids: CASSQQGHQETQYF. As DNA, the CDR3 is TGTGCCAGCAGCCAACAGGGGCACCAAGAGACCCAGTACTTC.

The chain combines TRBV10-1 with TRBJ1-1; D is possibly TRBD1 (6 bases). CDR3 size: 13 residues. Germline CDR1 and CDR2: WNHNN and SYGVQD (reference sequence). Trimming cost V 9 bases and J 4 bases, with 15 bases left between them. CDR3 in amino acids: CASSGDLSTEAFF. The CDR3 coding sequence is TGCGCCAGTTCAGGGGATCTGTCCACTGAAGCTTTCTTT.

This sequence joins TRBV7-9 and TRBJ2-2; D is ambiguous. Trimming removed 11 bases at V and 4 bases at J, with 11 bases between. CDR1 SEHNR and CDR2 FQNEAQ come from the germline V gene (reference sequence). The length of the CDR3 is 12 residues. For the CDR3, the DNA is TGTGCCCTCTTTGAGAGCACCGGGGAGCTGTTTTTT. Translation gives CALFESTGELFF.

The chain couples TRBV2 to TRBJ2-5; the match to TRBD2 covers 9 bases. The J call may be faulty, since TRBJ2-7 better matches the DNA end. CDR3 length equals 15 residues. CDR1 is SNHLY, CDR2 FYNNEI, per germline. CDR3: CASSEFSGSSYEQYF. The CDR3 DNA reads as TGTGCCAGCAGTGAATTTAGCGGGAGTTCCTACGAGCAGTACTTC.

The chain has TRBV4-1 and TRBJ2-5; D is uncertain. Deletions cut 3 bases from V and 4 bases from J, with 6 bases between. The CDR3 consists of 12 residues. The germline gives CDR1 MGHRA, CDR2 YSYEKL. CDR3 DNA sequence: TGCGCCAGCAGCCACCTACGAGAGACCCAGTACTTC. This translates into CASSHLRETQYF.

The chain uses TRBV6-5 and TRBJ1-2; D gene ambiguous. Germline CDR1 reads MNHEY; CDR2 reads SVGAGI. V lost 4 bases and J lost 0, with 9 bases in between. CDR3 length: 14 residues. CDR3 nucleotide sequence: TGTGCCAGCAGTTCCGCGGGGACTAACTATGGCTACACCTTC. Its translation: CASSSAGTNYGYTF.

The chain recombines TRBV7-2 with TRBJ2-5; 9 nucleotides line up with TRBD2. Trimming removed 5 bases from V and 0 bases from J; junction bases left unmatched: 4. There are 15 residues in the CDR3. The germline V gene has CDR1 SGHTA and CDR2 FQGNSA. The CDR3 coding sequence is TGTGCCAGCAGCCGTAGCGGGAGCAACCAAGAGACCCAGTACTTC. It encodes CASSRSGSNQETQYF.

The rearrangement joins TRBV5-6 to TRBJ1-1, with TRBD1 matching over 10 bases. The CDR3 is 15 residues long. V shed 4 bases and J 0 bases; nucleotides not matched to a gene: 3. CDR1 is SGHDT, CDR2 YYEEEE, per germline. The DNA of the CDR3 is TGTGCCAGCAGCAGACAGGGGGCTATGAACACTGAAGCTTTCTTT. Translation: CASSRQGAMNTEAFF.

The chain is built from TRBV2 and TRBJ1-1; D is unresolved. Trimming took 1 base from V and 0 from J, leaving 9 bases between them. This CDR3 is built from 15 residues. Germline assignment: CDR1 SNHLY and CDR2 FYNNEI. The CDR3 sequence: CASSEVRNMNTEAFF. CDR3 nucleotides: TGTGCCAGCAGTGAAGTGAGGAACATGAACACTGAAGCTTTCTTT. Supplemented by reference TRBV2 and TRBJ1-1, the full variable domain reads EPEVTQTPSHQVTQMGQEVILRCVPISNHLYFYWYRQILGQKVEFLVSFYNNEISEKSEIFDDQFSVERPDGSNFTLKIRSTKLEDSAMYFCASSEVRNMNTEAFFGQGTRLTVV.

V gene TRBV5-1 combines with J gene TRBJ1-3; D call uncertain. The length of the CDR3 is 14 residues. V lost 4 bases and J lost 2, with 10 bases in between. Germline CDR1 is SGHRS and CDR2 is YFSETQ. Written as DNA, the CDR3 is TGCGCCAGCAGCCCCGGGTCTGCTGGAAACACCATATATTTT. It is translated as CASSPGSAGNTIYF.

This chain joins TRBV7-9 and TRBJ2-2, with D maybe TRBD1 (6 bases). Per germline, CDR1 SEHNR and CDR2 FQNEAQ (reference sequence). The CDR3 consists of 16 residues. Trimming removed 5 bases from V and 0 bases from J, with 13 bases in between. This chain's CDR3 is CASSRYRDANTGELFF. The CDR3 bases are TGTGCCAGCAGCCGCTACAGGGACGCGAACACCGGGGAGCTGTTTTTT.

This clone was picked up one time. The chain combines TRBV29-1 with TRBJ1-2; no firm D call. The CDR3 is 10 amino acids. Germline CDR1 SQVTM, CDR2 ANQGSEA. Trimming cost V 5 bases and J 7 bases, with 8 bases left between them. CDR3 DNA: TGCAGCGTTTCTACAGCTGGCTACACCTTC. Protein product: CSVSTAGYTF.

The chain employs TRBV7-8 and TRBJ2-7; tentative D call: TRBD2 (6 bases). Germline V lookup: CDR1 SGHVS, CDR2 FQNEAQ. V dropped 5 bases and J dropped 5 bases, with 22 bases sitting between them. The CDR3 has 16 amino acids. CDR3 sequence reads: CASSPPRMAGSNEQYF. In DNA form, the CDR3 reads TGTGCCAGCAGCCCCCCTCGGATGGCGGGGTCCAACGAGCAGTACTTC.

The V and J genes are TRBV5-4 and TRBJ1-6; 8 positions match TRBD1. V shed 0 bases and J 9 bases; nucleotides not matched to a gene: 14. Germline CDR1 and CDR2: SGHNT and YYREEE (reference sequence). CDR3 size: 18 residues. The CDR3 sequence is CASSLGPRAGGVPSPLHF. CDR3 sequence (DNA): TGTGCCAGCAGCTTGGGACCAAGGGCAGGGGGCGTACCTTCACCCCTCCACTTT.

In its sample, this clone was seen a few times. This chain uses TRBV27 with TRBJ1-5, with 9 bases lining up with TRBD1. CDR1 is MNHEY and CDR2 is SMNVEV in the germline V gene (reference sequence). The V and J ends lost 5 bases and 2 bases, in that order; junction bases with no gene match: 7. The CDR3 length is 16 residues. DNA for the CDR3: TGTGCCAGCAGTCCACAGGGGGCGCGAGGCAATCAGCCCCAGCATTTT. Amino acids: CASSPQGARGNQPQHF.

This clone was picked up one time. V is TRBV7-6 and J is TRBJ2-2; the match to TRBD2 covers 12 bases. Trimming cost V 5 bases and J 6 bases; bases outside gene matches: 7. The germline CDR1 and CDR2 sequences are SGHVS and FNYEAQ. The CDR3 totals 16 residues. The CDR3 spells CASSPRTSGNSGELFF. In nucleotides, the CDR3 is TGTGCCAGCAGCCCTAGGACTAGCGGGAATTCCGGGGAGCTGTTTTTT.